The clone carrying this TCR beta chain appeared a few times. Antigen: not known. This could be a read error, since a much larger clone is one nucleotide away. This sample is part of a study of read filtering for tumor transcriptome and immune sequencing. Study information: Patients were approximately 18 male and 13 to 15 female, mean age 65.9 years, range about 47 to 85. RNA-seq yielded only roughly 85 to 1,400 TCR reads, IR-seq about 3.5 to 10.27 million.

Germline V gene data show CDR1 as MDHEN and CDR2 as SYDVKM. V was clipped by 5 bases and J by 4 bases, with 18 bases between them. There are 15 residues in the CDR3. General study findings and limits: Dropping single-read clonotypes raised IR-seq and RNA-seq shared-clonotype correlation. In IR-seq, single-read clonotypes were roughly 80% of clonotypes but approximately 3.5% of reads.

From roughly 0.4 ug of RNA, a library with molecular barcoded alpha/delta and beta/gamma adaptors was made. TCRdb recomputed calls from the reads with MiXCR, one row per CDR3 protein. This sample has 75,000 to 90,000 distinct CDR3 sequences, with around an eighth found just once. Sequencing used a population of CD138-negative cells sorted from bone marrow. The origin of this receptor is a donor aged 40 or over with multiple myeloma. V gene TRBV28 combines with J gene TRBJ2-7, with TRBD1 as a possible D gene (7 bases). The CDR3 region has the DNA TGTGCCAGCAGTCCGCCCGCAGGGGGGCCTTACGAGCAGTACTTC. Encoded protein: CASSPPAGGPYEQYF.